This is a list of T cell receptor beta chains from one sample in a study of T cells in Graves' hyperthyroidism and ophthalmopathy. In TCRdb, the multiplex PCR reads were re-called with MiXCR into one record per CDR3 protein. Of some 550,000 distinct CDR3 sequences in the sample, 16% are singletons; the top ten hold roughly 3.5%. The sequenced material came from blood. Source of these receptors: a woman aged 40 to 50 with Graves' ophthalmopathy. Each CDR3 is given with its conserved first and last residue. A D gene is named only where the DNA matches it firmly. Some rows mark clone size as missing; the rest say once, few, many or name a class of expanded clone.

j_call,clone_size,d_call,v_call,cdr3_length,cdr3_aa,cdr3_nt
TRBJ2-5,-,-,TRBV27,17,CASRPYRESNLKETQYF,TGTGCCAGCAGGCCTTACAGGGAGTCCAACCTAAAAGAGACCCAGTACTTC
TRBJ1-1,-,-,TRBV18,17,CASSPQNSGQMNTEAFF,TGTGCCAGCTCACCACAGAATTCCGGACAGATGAACACTGAAGCTTTCTTT
TRBJ1-2,many,-,TRBV9,14,CASSGGGRGYGYTF,TGTGCCAGCAGCGGTGGGGGCCGCGGCTATGGCTACACCTTC
TRBJ2-5,many,TRBD2,TRBV12-3/TRBV12-4,18,CASSFAHGTRPTEQTQYF,TGTGCCAGCAGCTTCGCCCACGGGACTAGGCCAACCGAGCAGACCCAGTACTTC
TRBJ2-1,-,-,TRBV11-3,21,CASSLRTGGATKEGAYNEQFF,TGTGCCAGCAGCTTAAGAACCGGGGGCGCAACTAAAGAAGGGGCTTACAATGAGCAGTTCTTC
TRBJ2-5,many,-,TRBV6-6,16,CASSYSNAIGTETQYF,TGTGCCAGCAGTTACTCGAACGCAATCGGGACGGAGACCCAGTACTTC
TRBJ2-7,-,TRBD1,TRBV7-8,17,CAGSRDRGGFSSYEQYF,TGTGCTGGCAGCCGAGACAGGGGGGGATTCAGCTCCTACGAGCAGTACTTC
TRBJ2-1,many,TRBD2,TRBV20-1,17,CSARDRLAGVSYNEQFF,TGCAGTGCTAGGGATAGACTAGCGGGGGTCTCCTACAATGAGCAGTTCTTC
TRBJ2-3,many,TRBD2,TRBV30,15,CAWSWGRGDTDTQYF,TGTGCCTGGAGCTGGGGGAGGGGTGACACAGATACGCAGTATTTT
TRBJ1-1,many,-,TRBV5-1,14,CASSFGRGGTEAFF,TGCGCCAGCAGCTTTGGCCGGGGGGGGACTGAAGCTTTCTTT
TRBJ2-7,many,TRBD1,TRBV6-1,15,CASRPPGQGFIEQYF,TGTGCCAGCAGACCCCCGGGACAGGGGTTTATCGAGCAGTACTTC
TRBJ2-1,many,-,TRBV3-1,14,CASSRMGSYNEQFF,TGTGCCAGCAGCCGCATGGGCTCCTACAATGAGCAGTTCTTC
TRBJ2-5,few,-,TRBV5-1,15,CASSLALLDQETQYF,TGCGCCAGCAGCTTGGCCCTACTGGACCAAGAGACCCAGTACTTC
TRBJ2-4,many,-,TRBV5-1,16,CASSTGTVNPKNIQYF,TGCGCCAGCAGCACAGGGACCGTGAACCCCAAAAACATTCAGTACTTC
TRBJ2-3,many,TRBD1,TRBV5-1,15,CASSETGTASDTQYF,TGCGCCAGCAGCGAGACTGGGACAGCCTCAGATACGCAGTATTTT
TRBJ1-1,few,-,TRBV27,13,CASSLGRNTEVFF,TGTGCCAGCAGTTTAGGGAGGAACACTGAAGTTTTCTTT
TRBJ2-1,few,-,TRBV6-5,13,CASSYRGADEQFF,TGTGCCAGCAGTTACCGCGGGGCGGATGAGCAGTTCTTC
TRBJ2-5,-,-,TRBV19,16,CASSPATAGDGETQYF,TGTGCCAGTAGTCCGGCCACTGCAGGGGACGGAGAGACCCAGTACTTC
TRBJ1-5,few,-,TRBV20-1,16,CSARDANAGRNQPQHF,TGCAGTGCTAGAGATGCTAACGCCGGACGCAATCAGCCCCAGCATTTT
TRBJ2-7,many,-,TRBV28,16,CASSSLSWETPYEQYF,TGTGCCAGCAGTTCCTTGAGTTGGGAGACGCCCTACGAGCAGTACTTC
TRBJ2-3,once,-,TRBV6-4,15,CASSDGPTSTDTQYF,TGTGCCAGCAGTGACGGGCCAACTAGCACAGATACGCAGTATTTT
TRBJ1-6,many,-,TRBV5-1,14,CASSSGTVRSPLHF,TGCGCCAGCAGCTCCGGGACGGTGAGATCACCCCTCCACTTT
TRBJ2-7,-,TRBD2,TRBV12-3/TRBV12-4,14,CASSLAREAYEQYF,TGTGCCAGCAGTTTGGCCCGGGAGGCCTACGAGCAGTACTTC
TRBJ2-3,many,-,TRBV20-1,14,CSATSNLRTDTQYF,TGCAGTGCTACATCCAATCTTCGCACAGATACGCAGTATTTT
TRBJ1-6,-,-,TRBV6-1,15,CASNHGVTDNSPLHF,TGTGCCAGCAATCACGGGGTGACAGATAATTCACCCCTCCACTTT
TRBJ1-2,once,-,TRBV12-3/TRBV12-4,14,CASSLTGGWYGYTF,TGTGCCAGCAGTTTGACGGGGGGATGGTATGGCTACACCTTC
TRBJ2-3,many,TRBD1,TRBV28,16,CASTSLQGAPSDTQYF,TGTGCCAGCACCTCCTTGCAGGGGGCACCATCAGATACGCAGTATTTT
TRBJ1-1,many,-,TRBV2,14,CAGRDFIMNTEAFF,TGTGCCGGGAGGGACTTTATCATGAACACTGAAGCTTTCTTT
TRBJ2-1,-,-,TRBV20-1,12,CSARPFSNEQFF,TGCAGTGCTAGGCCATTTTCCAATGAGCAGTTCTTC
TRBJ1-2,few,-,TRBV7-9,15,CASSETGGRRSRYTF,TGTGCCAGCAGCGAGACAGGCGGGCGGCGTTCACGCTACACCTTC
TRBJ2-5,many,-,TRBV7-9,14,CASRYDSTKETQYF,TGTGCCAGCAGATACGACAGTACAAAAGAGACCCAGTACTTC
TRBJ2-7,few,-,TRBV10-3,12,CAIRSLGNEQYF,TGTGCCATCAGATCGTTGGGAAACGAGCAGTACTTC
TRBJ2-1,once,TRBD2,TRBV19,14,CASKGTSGGREQFF,TGTGCCAGTAAGGGGACTAGCGGGGGCCGAGAGCAGTTCTTC
TRBJ1-1,many,-,TRBV7-9,15,CASSFQPGANTEAFF,TGTGCCAGCAGCTTTCAGCCGGGGGCGAACACTGAAGCTTTCTTT
TRBJ2-2,-,-,TRBV7-9,13,CASNPSGSGELFF,TGTGCCAGCAACCCGTCCGGGTCCGGGGAGCTGTTTTTT
TRBJ2-5,many,TRBD2,TRBV12-3/TRBV12-4,16,CASGEGLAVNGETQYF,TGTGCCAGCGGGGAGGGACTAGCGGTTAACGGGGAGACCCAGTACTTC
TRBJ1-2,few,TRBD1,TRBV12-3/TRBV12-4,14,CASSLRGQGSGYTF,TGTGCCAGCAGTTTACGGGGACAGGGAAGTGGCTACACCTTC
TRBJ1-2,-,TRBD1,TRBV7-2,15,CASSGRTGGNYGYTF,TGTGCCAGCAGCGGTCGGACAGGGGGAAACTATGGCTACACCTTC
TRBJ2-1,-,TRBD2,TRBV20-1,13,CSAPSGTYNEQFF,TGCAGTGCTCCTAGCGGTACCTACAATGAGCAGTTCTTC
TRBJ2-7,many,-,TRBV20-1,14,CSASPSGGQYEQYF,TGCAGTGCTAGCCCCTCTGGCGGGCAGTACGAGCAGTACTTC
TRBJ2-3,-,TRBD2,TRBV10-3,14,CATSSGRSADTQYF,TGTGCCACTTCTAGCGGGAGGTCCGCAGATACGCAGTATTTT
TRBJ1-2,few,TRBD1,TRBV12-3/TRBV12-4,13,CASSNRDSYGYTF,TGTGCCAGCAGTAACAGGGACAGCTATGGCTACACCTTC
TRBJ2-5,many,TRBD2,TRBV27,16,CASSFTSGGARETQYF,TGTGCCAGCAGTTTTACCAGCGGGGGGGCGAGAGAGACCCAGTACTTC
TRBJ1-1,-,TRBD1,TRBV29-1,12,CSVTGTGGEAFF,TGCAGCGTGACCGGGACAGGGGGCGAAGCTTTCTTT
TRBJ2-1,few,-,TRBV19,16,CASSIKGMSSYNEQFF,TGTGCCAGTAGTATTAAGGGGATGTCCTCCTACAATGAGCAGTTCTTC
TRBJ1-5,-,-,TRBV19,15,CASTVGVGSNQPQHF,TGTGCCAGTACTGTCGGGGTGGGAAGCAATCAGCCCCAGCATTTT
TRBJ2-7,many,TRBD1,TRBV5-1,14,CASSPVDRGHEQYF,TGCGCCAGCAGCCCTGTGGACAGGGGCCACGAGCAGTACTTC